This TCR beta chain was obtained from a study of blood T cell repertoires in COVID-19 (dated by TCRdb to about 2020). Study-level background: Samples from collaborators originated in the United States, Italy and Spain and spanned both the acute and convalescent phases of COVID-19. The material from the prospective study consisted of cDNA or gDNA derived from T cells, B-cell-depleted T cells, or PBMCs. Deeply sampled blood TCRbeta repertoires from subjects exposed to, actively infected with, or recovered from COVID-19 were included in the dataset. A freely available public database, intended as a resource for researchers studying the immune response to SARS-CoV-2, is where the repertoires were released. Samples came from the ongoing ImmuneRACE study (first 160 participants) plus 1,254 subjects from 6 global collaborators. The sample metadata nearly always contained a de-identified subject ID, COVID-19 status, age in years and sex. Where available, HLA class I and class II types were obtained from metadata supplied by the sample provider rather than from assay-based typing. Study-wide conclusions, independent of this receptor: The amount of clinical and demographic metadata varied by source and participant and was provided uncurated.

Per the germline V gene (reference sequence), MNHEY is the CDR1 and SMNVEV is the CDR2. V lost 0 bases and J lost 5 bases; the stretch between them is 11 bases long. The CDR3 holds 14 amino acids from the cysteine to the phenylalanine. The read is trimmed to its CDR3 DNA, 42 bases read in frame from base 1. This clone was picked up one time. No cognate antigen has been identified for it. Per-base quality was not reported, and no clone a single base away is much larger than it. TCRbeta CDR3 regions were amplified from genomic DNA using the immunoSEQ Assay, a bias-controlled multiplex PCR. In the source study's methods: Nucleated cell counts per sample were estimated from amplification of reference gene primers within the assay. To quantify the absolute abundance of each unique TCRbeta CDR3 rearrangement, sequence reads were collapsed and filtered. For each sample, productive Simpson clonality was calculated as the square root of Simpson's diversity index across productive rearrangements. The table comes from immuneACCESS by way of TCRdb, which keeps in-frame sequences with V and J called. Part of the clones is missing from these tables; in studies checked, under half for an unresolved V gene and the rest for unknown reasons. D and trimming come from the DNA, and the V and J calls and clone size come from that table. The sample data list about 190,000 clones, and roughly four fifths of these were observed just once. Around 5.5% of the sample rests with the top ten.

Each collaborating institution followed its own protocols to collect whole blood in K2EDTA tubes. Collaborator samples were shipped for TCRbeta analysis as frozen whole blood, isolated PBMCs, or DNA extracted from either sample type. The sample was peripheral blood. Recombination joined TRBV27 with TRBJ2-7; TRBD1 is perhaps the D gene, given 6 matching bases. The TCR originated in a woman in her seventies with active or convalescent COVID-19. The DNA sequence follows: TGTGCCAGCAGTTTATCTACTGGGGGCGACGAGCAGTACTTC. This translates into CASSLSTGGDEQYF.